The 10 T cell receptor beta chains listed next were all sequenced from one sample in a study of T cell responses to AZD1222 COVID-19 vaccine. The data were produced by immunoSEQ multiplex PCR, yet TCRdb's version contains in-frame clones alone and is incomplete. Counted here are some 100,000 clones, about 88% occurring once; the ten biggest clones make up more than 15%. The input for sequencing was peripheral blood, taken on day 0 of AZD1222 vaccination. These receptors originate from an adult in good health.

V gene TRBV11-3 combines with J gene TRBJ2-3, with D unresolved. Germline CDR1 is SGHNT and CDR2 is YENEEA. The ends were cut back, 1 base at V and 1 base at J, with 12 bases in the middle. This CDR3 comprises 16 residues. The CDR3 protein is CASSLAEARRTDTQYF. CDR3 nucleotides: TGTGCCAGCAGCTTAGCTGAGGCTCGCCGCACAGATACGCAGTATTTT.

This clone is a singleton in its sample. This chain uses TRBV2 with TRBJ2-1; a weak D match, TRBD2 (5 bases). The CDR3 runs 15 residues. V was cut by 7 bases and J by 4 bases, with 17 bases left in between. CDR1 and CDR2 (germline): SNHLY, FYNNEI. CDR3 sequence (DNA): TGTGCCAGCATTCGACCCCCCGGAGGTTACAATGAGCAGTTCTTC. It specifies CASIRPPGGYNEQFF.

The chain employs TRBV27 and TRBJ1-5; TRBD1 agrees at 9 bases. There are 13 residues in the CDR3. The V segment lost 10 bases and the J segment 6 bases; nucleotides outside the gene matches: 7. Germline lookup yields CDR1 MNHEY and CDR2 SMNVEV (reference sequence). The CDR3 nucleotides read TGTGCCACCAAGGACAGGGGAGGTCAGCCCCAGCATTTT. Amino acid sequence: CATKDRGGQPQHF.

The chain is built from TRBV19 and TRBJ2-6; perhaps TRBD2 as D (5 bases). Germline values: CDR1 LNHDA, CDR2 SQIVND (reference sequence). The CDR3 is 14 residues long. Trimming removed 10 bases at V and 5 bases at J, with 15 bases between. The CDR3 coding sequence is TGTGCCACCTCGGGGAGCTCGCGGGCCAACGTCCTGACTTTC. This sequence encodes CATSGSSRANVLTF.

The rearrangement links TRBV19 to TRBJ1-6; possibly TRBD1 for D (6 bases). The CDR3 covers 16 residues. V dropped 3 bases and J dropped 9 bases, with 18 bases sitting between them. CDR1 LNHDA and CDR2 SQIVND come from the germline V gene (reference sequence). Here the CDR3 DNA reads TGTGCCAGTAGTATTCAAGGACAGCGGGTTGGTTCACCCCTCCACTTT. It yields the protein CASSIQGQRVGSPLHF.

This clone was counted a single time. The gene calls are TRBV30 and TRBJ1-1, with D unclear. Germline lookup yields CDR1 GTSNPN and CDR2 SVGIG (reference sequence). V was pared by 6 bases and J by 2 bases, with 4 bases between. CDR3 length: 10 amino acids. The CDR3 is CACGNTEAFF. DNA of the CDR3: TGTGCCTGCGGAAACACTGAAGCTTTCTTT.

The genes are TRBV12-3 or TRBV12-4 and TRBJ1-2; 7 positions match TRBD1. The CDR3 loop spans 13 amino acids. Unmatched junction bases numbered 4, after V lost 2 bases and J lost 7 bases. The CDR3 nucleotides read TGTGCCAGCAGTTTAAAGGGGGCGAGTGGCTACACCTTC. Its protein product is CASSLKGASGYTF.

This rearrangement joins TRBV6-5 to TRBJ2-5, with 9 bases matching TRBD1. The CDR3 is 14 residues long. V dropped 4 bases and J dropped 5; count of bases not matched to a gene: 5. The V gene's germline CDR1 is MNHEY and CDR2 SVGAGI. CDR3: CASSSTGGRETQYF. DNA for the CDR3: TGTGCCAGCAGTTCCACAGGGGGCAGGGAGACCCAGTACTTC.

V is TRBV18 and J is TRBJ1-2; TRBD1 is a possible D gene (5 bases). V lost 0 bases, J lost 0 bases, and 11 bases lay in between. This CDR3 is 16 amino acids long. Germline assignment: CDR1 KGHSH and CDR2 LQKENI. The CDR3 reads CASSPPGRGTNYGYTF. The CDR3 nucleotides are TGTGCCAGCTCACCACCGGGGCGGGGGACTAACTATGGCTACACCTTC.

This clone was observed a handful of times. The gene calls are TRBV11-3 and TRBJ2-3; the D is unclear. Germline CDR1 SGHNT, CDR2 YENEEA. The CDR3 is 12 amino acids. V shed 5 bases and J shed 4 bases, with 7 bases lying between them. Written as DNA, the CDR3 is TGTGCCAGCAGCCGAAGACCAGATACGCAGTATTTT. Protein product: CASSRRPDTQYF. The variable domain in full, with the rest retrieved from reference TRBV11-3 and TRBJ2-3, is EAGVVQSPRYKIIEKKQPVAFWCNPISGHNTLYWYLQNLGQGPELLIRYENEEAVDDSQLPKDRFSAERLKGVDSTLKIQPAELGDSAVYLCASSRRPDTQYFGPGTRLTVL.